This T cell receptor beta chain was observed in a study of Graves' ophthalmopathy and Graves' hyperthyroidism. RNA transcripts served as template for amplifying TCR beta CDR3 sequences. First-round RT-PCR employed HTBI primers, with a second-round multiplex PCR after it. TCRdb re-analysed the multiplex PCR reads in MiXCR, keeping a single row per CDR3 protein. This sample has roughly 410,000 distinct CDR3 sequences, with 15% found just once. Study-wide results and limits: This model predicted ophthalmopathy progression (sensitivity roughly 64%, specificity about 72%). Blood also carried most expanded thyroid clonotypes exceeding 0.001 frequency.

This clonotype was seen at least ten times. Antigen unknown. V lost 6 bases and J lost 1; bases outside the gene matches: 4. The CDR3 loop spans 13 amino acids. Germline V gene sequence: CDR1 DFQATT, CDR2 SNEGSKA (reference sequence). Recruitment covered hyperthyroidism patients aged 18 to 65 whose new diagnosis was of under 2 months' duration. What supplied the PBMCs was roughly 10 ml of fresh peripheral blood. The receptor was derived from a woman under 30 with stable Graves' hyperthyroidism. The chain has TRBV20-1 and TRBJ1-1; 8 bases match TRBD1. Sequenced sample: peripheral blood. The CDR3 spells CSAQTGANTEAFF. CDR3 sequence (DNA): TGCAGTGCCCAGACAGGGGCGAACACTGAAGCTTTCTTT.